This T cell receptor beta chain came from a study of blood T cells in healthy people across ages. This clonotype has more than one count but fewer than ten. The CDR3 extends over 13 amino acids. The germline V and J ends were trimmed by 2 bases and 8 bases, with 12 bases remaining between them. CDR1 is MNHEY and CDR2 is SMNVEV in the germline V gene (reference sequence). A minimum of 6 million PBMCs was isolated per sample. Combining a sample-barcoded 5' primer with a J-beta primer mix, a second PCR ran for roughly 7 to 11 cycles. Using its own MiXCR run on the 5' RACE reads, TCRdb lists one record per CDR3 protein. This table has roughly 500,000 distinct CDR3 sequences, 25% to 30% appearing once.

The sequence was collected from a woman in her 70s in good health. The rearrangement uses TRBV27 and TRBJ1-2, with no clear D. The material sequenced was blood. CDR3 DNA: TGTGCCAGCAGTTTAAGTCCATGGGCGGGCTACACCTTC. Translated: CASSLSPWAGYTF.